The 20 T cell receptor beta chains in this list originate from one sample, sequenced in a study of T cell responses to AZD1222 COVID-19 vaccine (dated by TCRdb to the early 2020s). The intended sense of this specimen's time point label: about 28 days (+/-7) after the second vaccine dose. Library construction relied on the immunoSEQ multiplex PCR assay. As stored in TCRdb, this immuneACCESS dataset retains in-frame rearrangements with V and J assigned. A fraction of the clones does not appear; measured against another copy, unresolved V genes explain less than half of the discrepancy, and the remainder lacks a known reason. The sample includes some 150,000 clones, with around nine tenths observed a single time. More than 4% of the sample comes from the top ten. The source was peripheral blood, collected 28 days after the second AZD1222 dose. The source of these receptors is an adult who received the AZD1222 COVID-19 vaccine.

This clone has a handful of counts. The chain employs TRBV29-1 and TRBJ2-1, with D perhaps TRBD1 (6 bases). This CDR3 comprises 13 residues. Trimming left V 7 bases short and J 6 bases short, with 16 bases between. Germline loops: CDR1 SQVTM, CDR2 ANQGSEA. In DNA form, the CDR3 reads TGCAGCGCAATGGACAGAAAGGGCAATGAGCAGTTCTTC. This sequence encodes CSAMDRKGNEQFF.

This clone was picked up many times. The genes are TRBV27 and TRBJ2-2; 9 bases fit TRBD2. This CDR3 region has 17 residues. The trim removed 4 bases at V and 2 bases at J, leaving 8 bases unmatched. CDR1 is MNHEY, CDR2 SMNVEV, per germline (reference sequence). The CDR3 region is CASSSHSGGLNTGELFF. In nucleotides, the CDR3 is TGTGCCAGCAGTTCCCATAGCGGGGGCCTTAACACCGGGGAGCTGTTTTTT.

The chain is built from TRBV5-1 and TRBJ1-2; 8 positions agree with TRBD1. V was clipped by 4 bases and J by 6 bases; unmatched bases: 11. Per germline, CDR1 SGHRS and CDR2 YFSETQ. This CDR3 has 15 amino acids. CDR3 DNA: TGCGCCAGCAGCAGAAACAGGGGGACGGGTGATGGCTACACCTTC. Translating it yields CASSRNRGTGDGYTF.

The chain carries TRBV11-2 and TRBJ1-4; D not resolved. V dropped 3 bases and J dropped 8 bases, with 13 bases sitting between them. Germline V gene lookup returns CDR1 SGHAT and CDR2 FQNNGV. The CDR3 length is 14 residues. As DNA, the CDR3 is TGTGCCAGCAGCTTTTCAAGTGTTGGCGAAAAACTGTTTTTT. It is translated as CASSFSSVGEKLFF.

This clone has a count of ten or more. V and J are TRBV4-1 and TRBJ1-5; D may be TRBD1 (5 bases). The V and J ends lost 8 bases and 6 bases respectively, with 14 bases between them. This CDR3 is built from 13 residues. Germline values: CDR1 MGHRA, CDR2 YSYEKL. The chain's CDR3 is CASSFRAGQPQHF. In nucleotides, the CDR3 is TGCGCCAGCTCCTTCAGGGCGGGTCAGCCCCAGCATTTT.

The chain carries TRBV7-9 and TRBJ2-7; 8 nucleotides line up with TRBD1. Trimming cost V 6 bases and J 5 bases; bases outside gene matches: 12. Germline V lookup: CDR1 SEHNR, CDR2 FQNEAQ (reference sequence). The CDR3 is made up of 15 amino acids. CDR3 amino acids: CASSLNSGQGNEQYF. DNA of the CDR3: TGTGCCAGCAGTCTAAACAGTGGACAGGGAAACGAGCAGTACTTC.

This clone was recorded once. The chain combines TRBV6-1 with TRBJ1-3; D is ambiguous. This CDR3 spans 17 amino acids. V lost 4 bases, J lost 0 bases, and 16 bases lay in between. Per germline, CDR1 MNHNS and CDR2 SASEGT. This chain's CDR3 is CASSVRAAYNSGNTIYF. Here the CDR3 DNA reads TGTGCCAGCAGTGTTAGGGCAGCCTATAACTCTGGAAACACCATATATTTT.

CDR3 nucleotides: TGCGCCAGCAGCCTGGATACAGTGATAGGCAATGAGCAGTTCTTC. Protein product: CASSLDTVIGNEQFF. This chain uses TRBV5-1 with TRBJ2-1; D remains unclear. Germline CDR1 is SGHRS and CDR2 is YFSETQ. The V end was cut by 4 bases, the J end by 6 bases, with 17 bases between. The CDR3 runs 15 residues.

The genes are TRBV9 and TRBJ2-3, with D possibly TRBD2 on 5 matching bases. Germline loops: CDR1 SGDLS, CDR2 YYNGEE. This CDR3 is built from 15 residues. V was trimmed by 0 bases and J by 0 bases, leaving 8 bases between them. CDR3 loop: CASSVDGVSTDTQYF. The CDR3 nucleotides read TGTGCCAGCAGCGTAGACGGGGTCAGCACAGATACGCAGTATTTT.

The J gene is TRBJ2-2, the V gene TRBV9; D assignment may be TRBD1 or TRBD2 (5 bases each). Trimming pared 0 bases from V and 4 bases from J, leaving 10 bases between. Germline V lookup: CDR1 SGDLS, CDR2 YYNGEE. The CDR3 is 15 residues long. CDR3 protein: CASSVATGGTGELFF. In nucleotides, the CDR3 is TGTGCCAGCAGCGTAGCGACTGGGGGCACCGGGGAGCTGTTTTTT.

The V and J genes are TRBV10-2 and TRBJ1-1; D gene ambiguous. The CDR3 consists of 11 residues. CDR1 and CDR2 (germline): WSHSY, SAAADI. V lost 3 bases to trimming and J lost 8 bases, with 7 bases between them. The CDR3 here is CASSDLPEAFF. The CDR3 nucleotides are TGCGCCAGCAGTGATCTACCCGAAGCTTTCTTT.

This chain connects TRBV21-1 to TRBJ1-5; TRBD1 is the table's D call and was not checked against the DNA. TRBV21-1 is tagged as a pseudogene. The CDR3 extends over 17 amino acids. CDR3 bases: TGTGCCAGCAGGGGGATCTACAGGGGTGCTTGCAATCAGCCCCAGCATTTT. The encoded protein is CASRGIYRGACNQPQHF.

This sequence joins TRBV20-1 and TRBJ2-3; TRBD2 matches 7 bases. V shed 3 bases, J shed 1 base, and the junction held 7 bases outside the gene matches. Per the germline V gene, CDR1 is DFQATT and CDR2 is SNEGSKA (reference sequence). The CDR3 consists of 15 residues. The CDR3, as DNA: TGCAGTGCTAGTATGGGGGGGAGACGCACAGATACGCAGTATTTT. The encoded protein is CSASMGGRRTDTQYF.

This clone was observed a single time. J is TRBJ2-2 and V is TRBV2; D unresolved. The CDR3 runs to 14 residues. The V gene's germline CDR1 is SNHLY and CDR2 FYNNEI. With 7 bases removed from V and 0 bases from J, the gap between germline ends came to 9 bases. Written as DNA, the CDR3 is TGTGCCAGCAAGGCAGGATCGAACACCGGGGAGCTGTTTTTT. Amino acids: CASKAGSNTGELFF.

This clone has a handful of counts. This rearrangement joins TRBV7-6 to TRBJ2-1; D perhaps matches TRBD1 (5 bases). Trimming cost V 5 bases and J 6 bases, with 14 bases left between them. The CDR3 extends over 14 amino acids. CDR1 and CDR2 from the germline V gene are SGHVS and FNYEAQ. For the CDR3, the DNA is TGTGCCAGCAGCCCGCCTAGGGGCCCCAATGAGCAGTTCTTC. It yields the protein CASSPPRGPNEQFF.

The sample holds one count of this clone. V gene TRBV4-3 combines with J gene TRBJ1-5; TRBD1 agrees at 9 bases. The germline gives CDR1 LGHNA, CDR2 YSLEER. The CDR3 runs 17 residues. Trimming at V came to 4 bases and at J to 7 bases, leaving 14 bases not matched to a gene. The CDR3 region is CASSPWGSGTGPQPQHF. CDR3 DNA: TGCGCCAGCAGCCCATGGGGGTCCGGGACAGGGCCACAGCCCCAGCATTTT.

The chain has TRBV5-1 and TRBJ1-2; no reliable D call. The CDR3 is made up of 14 amino acids. CDR1 is SGHRS, CDR2 YFSETQ, per germline. Trimming stripped 5 bases from V and 0 bases from J, with 11 bases between. The CDR3 loop is CASRPGETNYGYTF. CDR3 sequence (DNA): TGCGCCAGCAGACCCGGGGAGACTAACTATGGCTACACCTTC.

The chain employs TRBV4-1 and TRBJ1-2, with 9 bases fitting TRBD1. Per the germline V gene, CDR1 is MGHRA and CDR2 is YSYEKL. This CDR3 has 17 residues. Unmatched junction bases numbered 15, after V lost 4 bases and J lost 6 bases. The CDR3 sequence is CASSRDGAGQGKNGYTF. DNA for the CDR3: TGCGCCAGCAGCCGAGACGGAGCGGGACAGGGTAAAAATGGCTACACCTTC.

This chain uses TRBV12-5 with TRBJ1-1, with D maybe TRBD1 (6 bases). V was trimmed by 0 bases and J by 8 bases, leaving 10 bases between them. CDR1 and CDR2 from the germline V gene are LGHNT and FRNRAP. The CDR3 extends over 13 amino acids. CDR3 nucleotides: TGTGCTAGTGGTTTGGTAACAGGGCGAGAAGCTTTCTTT. Residues: CASGLVTGREAFF.

The chain joins TRBV4-1 to TRBJ1-5; no clear D. The CDR3 covers 13 residues. CDR1 is MGHRA, CDR2 YSYEKL, per germline. V gave up 0 bases and J gave up 7 bases, with 7 bases separating them. CDR3 in DNA: TGCGCCAGCAGCCAAGATACGAGGCAGCCCCAGCATTTT. Translated: CASSQDTRQPQHF.